The 12 T cell receptor beta chains presented below share a single source sample, sequenced in a study of T cell repertoires in cytomegalovirus infection. These TCRs are of unknown antigen specificity. MiXCR, run by TCRdb on the reads, gives a single entry per CDR3 protein. Found here are about 50,000 distinct CDR3 sequences, about 19% of them singletons; the top ten hold about four fifths. The sequenced sample was CD8+ T cells from cultured PBMCs, obtained from culture after CMV antigen stimulation. The source is a human donor in good health (CMV status not recorded). Some clones in this sample may be carry-over from other donors' samples.

The rearrangement joins TRBV19 to TRBJ1-1; D ambiguous. V dropped 6 bases and J dropped 5 bases, with 13 bases sitting between them. This CDR3 has 13 residues. Germline CDR1 is LNHDA and CDR2 is SQIVND (reference sequence). CDR3 DNA sequence: TGTGCCAGTAGCCCCACCAGCGAGACTGAAGCTTTCTTT. This encodes CASSPTSETEAFF.

This clonotype was seen a few times. The rearrangement links TRBV7-8 to TRBJ1-1; possible D gene TRBD1, 5 bases. With 5 bases removed from V and 4 bases from J, the gap between germline ends came to 14 bases. The CDR3 has 14 amino acids. CDR1 is SGHVS and CDR2 is FQNEAQ in the germline V gene. CDR3 amino acids: CASSLGDSITEAFF. CDR3 coding DNA: TGTGCCAGCAGCCTTGGAGACAGTATCACTGAAGCTTTCTTT.

This clonotype was detected only once. The V and J genes are TRBV19 and TRBJ1-4; no definite D call. Trimming pared 7 bases from V and 7 bases from J, leaving 16 bases between. The germline CDR1 and CDR2 sequences are LNHDA and SQIVND (reference sequence). The length of the CDR3 is 14 residues. The CDR3 reads CASTTNEWSEKLFF. Here the CDR3 DNA reads TGTGCCAGTACCACGAATGAATGGAGTGAAAAACTGTTTTTT.

This clonotype occurred a few times. This chain links TRBV15 with TRBJ2-1; 11 positions match TRBD1. The V gene's germline CDR1 is LNHNV and CDR2 YYDKDF (reference sequence). The CDR3 loop spans 14 amino acids. Germline trimming cut 4 bases from V and 8 bases from J; bases unmatched to any gene: 4. The CDR3 is CATSTWDRGDEQFF. The CDR3 coding sequence is TGTGCCACCAGCACCTGGGACAGGGGGGATGAGCAGTTCTTC.

As DNA, the CDR3 is TGTGCCAGCAGCTATCGCCGGGGAGCCTTATCCTCCTACAATGAGCAGTTCTTC. It translates to CASSYRRGALSSYNEQFF. The chain employs TRBV7-2 and TRBJ2-1; a possible D gene is TRBD2 (5 bases). Trimming stripped 4 bases from V and 0 bases from J, with 19 bases between. CDR3 size: 18 residues. The germline V gene has CDR1 SGHTA and CDR2 FQGNSA.

This clonotype was seen a handful of times. The chain uses TRBV20-1 and TRBJ2-1; TRBD2 aligns across 10 bases. This CDR3 comprises 15 residues. Per the germline V gene, CDR1 is DFQATT and CDR2 is SNEGSKA (reference sequence). V shed 5 bases, J shed 9 bases, and the junction held 13 bases outside the gene matches. CDR3 DNA: TGCAGTGCTCTAGATTTCCAGCGGGGGGGTCGTGAGCAGTTCTTC. Protein sequence: CSALDFQRGGREQFF.

This chain links TRBV7-8 with TRBJ1-1; possible D gene TRBD1, 5 bases. Per germline, CDR1 SGHVS and CDR2 FQNEAQ. The CDR3 runs 16 residues. Trimming stripped 8 bases from V and 0 bases from J, with 19 bases between. In nucleotides, the CDR3 is TGTGCCAGCCGCACATCTGCGGGGACGGTGAACACTGAAGCTTTCTTT. Translated, it gives CASRTSAGTVNTEAFF.

There are a few counts of this clonotype. The chain combines TRBV3-1 with TRBJ2-1; D not resolved. The CDR3 extends over 12 amino acids. Germline V gives CDR1 LGHDT, CDR2 YNNKEL (reference sequence). The V and J ends lost 1 base and 9 bases respectively, with 7 bases between them. The DNA for the CDR3 is TGTGCCAGCAGCCAAGCTTCGGGTGAGCAGTTCTTC. Residues: CASSQASGEQFF.

In its sample, this clonotype was seen many times. The junction departs from the called germline gene at one end, perhaps through a read error. J is TRBJ1-4 and V is TRBV7-7; 8 bases fit TRBD1. The CDR3 loop spans 15 amino acids. Germline V gene lookup returns CDR1 SSHAT and CDR2 FNYEAQ (reference sequence). In DNA form, the CDR3 reads TGTGCTAGCAGCTTAGGGACAGGACCTAATGAAAAACTGTTTTTT. Protein product: CASSLGTGPNEKLFF.

The chain is built from TRBV4-3 and TRBJ2-2; 7 positions agree with TRBD1. CDR1 and CDR2 (germline): LGHNA, YSLEER. The CDR3 covers 15 residues. Trimming removed 4 bases from V and 5 bases from J; junction bases left unmatched: 7. CDR3 sequence: CASSPVGGGTGELFF. The CDR3 nucleotides are TGCGCCAGCAGCCCGGTAGGGGGCGGGACCGGGGAGCTGTTTTTT.

The V gene is TRBV13, the J gene TRBJ2-1; 9 nucleotides align to TRBD2. Trimming removed 0 bases from V and 1 base from J; junction bases left unmatched: 4. This CDR3 contains 17 residues. Germline V gives CDR1 PRHDT, CDR2 FYEKMQ (reference sequence). The CDR3 is CASSLGVSGGSYNEQFF. The CDR3 DNA is TGTGCCAGCAGCTTAGGGGTCAGCGGGGGGTCCTACAATGAGCAGTTCTTC. Filled out from reference TRBV13 and TRBJ2-1, the complete variable domain reads AAGVIQSPRHLIKEKRETATLKCYPIPRHDTVYWYQQGPGQDPQFLISFYEKMQSDKGSIPDRFSAQQFSDYHSELNMSSLELGDSALYFCASSLGVSGGSYNEQFFGPGTRLTVL.

The chain links TRBV7-9 to TRBJ2-7; TRBD1 matches 8 bases. V was pared by 5 bases and J by 3 bases, with 3 bases of the junction left unmatched. CDR3 length: 13 residues. CDR1 is SEHNR, CDR2 FQNEAQ, per germline (reference sequence). The CDR3, as DNA: TGTGCCAGCAGCAACAGGGGGAACTACGAGCAGTACTTC. This codes for CASSNRGNYEQYF.